These T cell receptor beta chains were read from a single sample in a study of T cell responses to AZD1222 COVID-19 vaccine. The assay was immunoSEQ multiplex PCR, and TCRdb's table has in-frame clones only and misses some. The sample carries about 120,000 clones, over 90% recorded once. Sequenced here: peripheral blood, sampled 28 days after the second AZD1222 dose. The receptors come from an adult who received the AZD1222 COVID-19 vaccine. The CDR3 runs from the conserved cysteine through the conserved F or W. D genes are given only for firm matches.

D gene,CDR3 length,V gene,CDR3 protein
-,17,TRBV4-1,CASSLPSAETNTGELFF
-,12,TRBV30,CAWSIGGSPLHF
TRBD1,14,TRBV5-1,CASSTGTGEETQYF
-,14,TRBV6-5,CASRDSAGTDTQYF
TRBD1,16,TRBV29-1,CSVEDPRDRGSYEQYF
-,15,TRBV5-1,CASSLDQGWGSPLHF
-,13,TRBV3-1/TRBV3-2,CASSQVLDTEQYF
-,14,TRBV11-2,CASSSNPLADEQFF
TRBD1,14,TRBV13,CASSSGQGVAPLHF
-,11,TRBV6-5,CASRYQEKLFF
-,17,TRBV21-1,CASMGTGLYRSNQPQHF
-,13,TRBV6-5,CASSSRRNTEAFF
-,14,TRBV12-5,CASGLAGAGYEQYF
-,13,TRBV6-2/TRBV6-3,CASSYSTDYGYTF
-,15,TRBV30,CAWSVGLNTGNTIYF
TRBD1,15,TRBV6-5,CASRDRGRINEKLFF
-,11,TRBV19,CASSQWTEAFF
-,11,TRBV10-3,CAISGRDKKYF
-,16,TRBV6-2/TRBV6-3,CASSLGLPPELNEQFF
-,13,TRBV19,CASSMLGGTEAFF
-,16,TRBV28,CASSLSSGGSGNTIYF
TRBD2,14,TRBV5-1,CASSLDLAAYEQYF
-,14,TRBV19,CASSIRTGTSPLHF
-,13,TRBV27,CASSLRQSYEQYF
TRBD2,14,TRBV25-1,CASSGLAGPDEQYF
-,14,TRBV18,CASSPGTPGNTIYF
-,16,TRBV12-5,CASGQDSGGWSEKLFF
-,13,TRBV5-6,CASSLGREETQYF
-,13,TRBV7-2,CASTITRTAELFF
TRBD2,14,TRBV5-6,CASSATSGGETQYF
TRBD1,12,TRBV12-3/TRBV12-4,CASSFGTEKQYF
TRBD2,16,TRBV7-6,CASSLGLAGPWGELFF
-,13,TRBV12-3/TRBV12-4,CASRPNLNYGYTF
-,15,TRBV18,CASSPAATDYQPQHF
-,12,TRBV12-3/TRBV12-4,CASSRGSTEAFF
TRBD1,15,TRBV5-5,CASSLGTGDGYEQYF
-,14,TRBV3-1/TRBV3-2,CASSQDSLGYEQYF
-,14,TRBV5-1,CASSYRPSTDTQYF
-,15,TRBV6-5,CASTHQGNLNSPLHF
TRBD1,18,TRBV5-1,CASSAEAGGDSTNEKLFF
TRBD2,18,TRBV14,CASSQEMGLAESYNEQFF
TRBD1,13,TRBV6-5,CASKVGQVLRAFF
-,14,TRBV4-1,CASSVGGSNQPQHF
-,13,TRBV29-1,CSVEGGGPYEQYF
-,14,TRBV4-1,CASSQEPGRHEQYF